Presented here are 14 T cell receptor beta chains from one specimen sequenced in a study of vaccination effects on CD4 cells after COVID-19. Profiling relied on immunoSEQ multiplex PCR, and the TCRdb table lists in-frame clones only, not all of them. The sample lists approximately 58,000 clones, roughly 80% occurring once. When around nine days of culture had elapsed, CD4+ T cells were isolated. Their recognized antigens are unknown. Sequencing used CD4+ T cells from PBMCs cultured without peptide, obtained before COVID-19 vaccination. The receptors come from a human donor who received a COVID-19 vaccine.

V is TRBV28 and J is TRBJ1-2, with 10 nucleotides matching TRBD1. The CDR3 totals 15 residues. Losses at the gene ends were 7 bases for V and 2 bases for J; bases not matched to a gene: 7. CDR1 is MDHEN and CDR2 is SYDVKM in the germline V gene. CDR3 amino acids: CASTLGGQGNYGYTF. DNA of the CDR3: TGTGCCAGCACCTTAGGGGGACAGGGGAACTATGGCTACACCTTC.

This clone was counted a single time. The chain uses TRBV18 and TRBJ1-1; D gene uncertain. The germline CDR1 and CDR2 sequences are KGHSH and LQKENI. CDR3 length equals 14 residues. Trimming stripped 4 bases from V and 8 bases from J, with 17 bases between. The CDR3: CASSLELPRLEAFF. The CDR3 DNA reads TGTGCCAGCTCACTCGAGTTGCCGCGCTTAGAAGCTTTCTTT.

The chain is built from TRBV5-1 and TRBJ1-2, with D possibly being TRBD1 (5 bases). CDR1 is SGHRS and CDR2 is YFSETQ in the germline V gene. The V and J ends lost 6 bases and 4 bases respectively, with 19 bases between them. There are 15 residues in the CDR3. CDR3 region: CASTREGQGAYGYTF. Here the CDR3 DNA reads TGCGCCAGCACCCGGGAAGGGCAGGGAGCCTATGGCTACACCTTC.

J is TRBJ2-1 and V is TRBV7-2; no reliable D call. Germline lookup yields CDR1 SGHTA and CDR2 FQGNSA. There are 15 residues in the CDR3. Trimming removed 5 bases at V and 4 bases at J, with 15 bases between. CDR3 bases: TGTGCCAGCAGCGTGCTAGTGGTGGATTACAATGAGCAGTTCTTC. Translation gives CASSVLVVDYNEQFF.

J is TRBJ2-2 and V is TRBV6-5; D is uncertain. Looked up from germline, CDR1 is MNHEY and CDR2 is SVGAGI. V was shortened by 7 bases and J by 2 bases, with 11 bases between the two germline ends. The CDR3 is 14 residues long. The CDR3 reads CASTATLNTGELFF. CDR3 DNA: TGTGCCAGCACCGCGACTCTAAACACCGGGGAGCTGTTTTTT.

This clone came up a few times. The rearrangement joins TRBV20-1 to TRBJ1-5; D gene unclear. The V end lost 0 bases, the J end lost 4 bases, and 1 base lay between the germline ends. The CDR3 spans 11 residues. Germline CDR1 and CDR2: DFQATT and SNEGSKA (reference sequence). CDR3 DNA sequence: TGCAGTGCTAGAGATAATCAGCCCCAGCATTTT. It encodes CSARDNQPQHF.

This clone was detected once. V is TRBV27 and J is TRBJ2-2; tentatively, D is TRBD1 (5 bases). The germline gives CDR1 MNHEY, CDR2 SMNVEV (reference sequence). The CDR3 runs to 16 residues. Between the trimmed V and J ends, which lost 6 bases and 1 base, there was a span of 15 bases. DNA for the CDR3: TGTGCCAGCAGATACCGAGACAGAAGGAACACCGGGGAGCTGTTTTTT. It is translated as CASRYRDRRNTGELFF.

The CDR3 DNA sequence: TGTGCCACGAGGGGGCCGGGACTAGCGGGGGGGCTCGACACCGGGGAGCTGTTTTTT. Its translation: CATRGPGLAGGLDTGELFF. The chain recombines TRBV3-1 (or the pseudogene TRBV3-2) with TRBJ2-2; 16 bases are a match to TRBD2. The germline CDR1 and CDR2 sequences are LGHDT and YNNKEL (reference sequence). Trimming took 10 bases from V and 3 from J; bases not matched to a gene: 14. The CDR3 spans 19 residues.

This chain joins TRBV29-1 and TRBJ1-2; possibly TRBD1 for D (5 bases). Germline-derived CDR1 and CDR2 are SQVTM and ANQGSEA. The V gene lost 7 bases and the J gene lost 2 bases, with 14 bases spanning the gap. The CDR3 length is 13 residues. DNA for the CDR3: TGCAGCGCTGTGAGTGGGGGGAACTATGGCTACACCTTC. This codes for CSAVSGGNYGYTF.

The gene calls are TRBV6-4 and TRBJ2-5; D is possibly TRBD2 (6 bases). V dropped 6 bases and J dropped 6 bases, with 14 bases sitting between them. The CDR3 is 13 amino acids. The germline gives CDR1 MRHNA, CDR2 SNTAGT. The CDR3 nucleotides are TGTGCCAGCAGCGGGGACTTTGGGCAGACCCAGTACTTC. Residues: CASSGDFGQTQYF.

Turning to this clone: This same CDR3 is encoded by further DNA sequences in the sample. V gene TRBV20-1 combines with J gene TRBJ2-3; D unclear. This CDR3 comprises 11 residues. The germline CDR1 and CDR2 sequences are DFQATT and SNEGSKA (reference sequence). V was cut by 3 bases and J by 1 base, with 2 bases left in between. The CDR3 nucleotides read TGCAGTGCTAGGGGCACAGATACGCAGTATTTT. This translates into CSARGTDTQYF.

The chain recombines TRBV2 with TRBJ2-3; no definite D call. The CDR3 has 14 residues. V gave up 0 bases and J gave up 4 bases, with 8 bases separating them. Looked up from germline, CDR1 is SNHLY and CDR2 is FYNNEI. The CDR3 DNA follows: TGTGCCAGCAGTGAAGCGCGGCCCCCAGATACGCAGTATTTT. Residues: CASSEARPPDTQYF. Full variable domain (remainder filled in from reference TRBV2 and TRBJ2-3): EPEVTQTPSHQVTQMGQEVILRCVPISNHLYFYWYRQILGQKVEFLVSFYNNEISEKSEIFDDQFSVERPDGSNFTLKIRSTKLEDSAMYFCASSEARPPDTQYFGPGTRLTVL.

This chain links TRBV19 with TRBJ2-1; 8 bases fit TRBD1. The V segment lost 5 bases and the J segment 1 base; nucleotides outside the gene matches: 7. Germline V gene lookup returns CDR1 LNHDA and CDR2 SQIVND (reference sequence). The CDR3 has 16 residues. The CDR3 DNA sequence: TGTGCCAGTAGTCCCGGGACAGGCCTTTCCTACAATGAGCAGTTCTTC. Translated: CASSPGTGLSYNEQFF.

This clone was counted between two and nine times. CDR3 sequence reads: CASSPEGTGKRTSPLHF. In DNA, the CDR3 is TGTGCCAGCAGCCCCGAGGGGACAGGGAAAAGGACTTCACCCCTCCACTTT. This rearrangement joins TRBV13 to TRBJ1-6; 9 bases line up with TRBD1. V shed 5 bases, J shed 9 bases, and the junction held 14 bases outside the gene matches. The CDR3 loop spans 17 amino acids. The germline V gene encodes CDR1 PRHDT and CDR2 FYEKMQ (reference sequence). The full variable domain, in which reference TRBV13 and TRBJ1-6 provide the parts outside the CDR3, is AAGVIQSPRHLIKEKRETATLKCYPIPRHDTVYWYQQGPGQDPQFLISFYEKMQSDKGSIPDRFSAQQFSDYHSELNMSSLELGDSALYFCASSPEGTGKRTSPLHFGNGTRLTVT.